The 22 T cell receptor beta chains reported below all come from one sample, sequenced in a study of T cell repertoires in cytomegalovirus infection. MiXCR was run by TCRdb on the reads, yielding one entry per CDR3 protein. The data contain fewer than 1,000,000 distinct CDR3 sequences, around 31% of them seen just once; the ten biggest clones take up over 11%. Their cognate antigens are unknown. The sequencing here drew on cultured CD8+ T cells from PBMCs, taken from culture after CMV antigen stimulation. The source is a human donor in good health (CMV status not recorded). Some clones in this sample may be carry-over from other donors' samples.

The chain recombines TRBV7-9 with TRBJ1-5; D gene unclear. V was cut by 5 bases and J by 3 bases, with 11 bases left in between. Germline V gene data show CDR1 as SEHNR and CDR2 as FQNEAQ (reference sequence). The CDR3 extends over 14 amino acids. Here the CDR3 DNA reads TGTGCCAGCAGCGAGACGGGGATCAATCAGCCCCAGCATTTT. Its protein is CASSETGINQPQHF.

The chain couples TRBV5-1 to TRBJ2-3, with D possibly being TRBD2 (6 bases). Per germline, CDR1 SGHRS and CDR2 YFSETQ. CDR3 length equals 14 residues. V lost 2 bases to trimming and J lost 1 base, with 8 bases between them. CDR3 residues: CASSFGEGTDTQYF. Here the CDR3 DNA reads TGCGCCAGCAGCTTCGGGGAGGGCACAGATACGCAGTATTTT. Using reference TRBV5-1 and TRBJ2-3 for the parts outside the CDR3, the full variable domain is KAGVTQTPRYLIKTRGQQVTLSCSPISGHRSVSWYQQTPGQGLQFLFEYFSETQRNKGNFPGRFSGRQFSNSRSEMNVSTLELGDSALYLCASSFGEGTDTQYFGPGTRLTVL.

The V and J genes are TRBV5-6 and TRBJ2-7; 7 bases are a match to TRBD1. The CDR3 runs 18 residues. The V gene end was trimmed by 2 bases and the J gene end by 2 bases; junction bases not matched to a gene: 16. Germline V gene sequence: CDR1 SGHDT, CDR2 YYEEEE. DNA of the CDR3: TGTGCCAGCAGCTTTAGTCCCGGGCGTCAAACAGGGGCCTACGAGCAGTACTTC. Protein product: CASSFSPGRQTGAYEQYF.

This clonotype was seen ten or more times. This chain connects TRBV7-9 to TRBJ2-1, with 9 bases that match TRBD2. The CDR3 is 15 residues long. V dropped 5 bases and J dropped 8; count of bases not matched to a gene: 10. The germline CDR1 and CDR2 sequences are SEHNR and FQNEAQ (reference sequence). CDR3 bases: TGTGCCAGCAGCCCGCCGGGACTAGCAATCCATGAGCAGTTCTTC. The encoded protein is CASSPPGLAIHEQFF.

The V call is TRBV10-2, the J call TRBJ2-3, with D perhaps TRBD2 (5 bases). V was pared by 3 bases and J by 3 bases, with 19 bases between. CDR3 size: 17 residues. The germline V gene has CDR1 WSHSY and CDR2 SAAADI. The CDR3 DNA is TGCGCCAGCAGTGAAAGAGGAGGTAATCCTTCGACAGATACGCAGTATTTT. This sequence encodes CASSERGGNPSTDTQYF.

V and J are TRBV27 and TRBJ2-3; tentatively, D is TRBD2 (6 bases). V was shortened by 6 bases and J by 1 base, with 11 bases between the two germline ends. In germline, CDR1 is MNHEY, CDR2 SMNVEV (reference sequence). This CDR3 has 14 residues. The CDR3 DNA reads TGTGCCAGCAGCGTCGGGAGCCGCACAGATACGCAGTATTTT. This sequence encodes CASSVGSRTDTQYF.

This clonotype occurred many times. This chain joins TRBV7-2 and TRBJ2-1; 9 bases map to TRBD2. The CDR3 sequence is 16 residues long. The trim removed 2 bases at V and 4 bases at J, leaving 6 bases unmatched. Germline CDR1 reads SGHTA; CDR2 reads FQGNSA. DNA of the CDR3: TGTGCCAGCAGCTTACGAGCGGGGGGCTTATACAATGAGCAGTTCTTC. As protein: CASSLRAGGLYNEQFF.

This chain connects TRBV12-3 or TRBV12-4 to TRBJ2-1; tentatively, D is TRBD1 (5 bases). This CDR3 has 15 amino acids. The V and J ends lost 8 bases and 2 bases respectively, with 16 bases between them. CDR3 in amino acids: CASGVGESTYNEQFF. In DNA form, the CDR3 reads TGTGCCAGCGGAGTAGGGGAAAGTACCTACAATGAGCAGTTCTTC.

V gene TRBV2 combines with J gene TRBJ2-3, with unresolved D. Germline lookup yields CDR1 SNHLY and CDR2 FYNNEI. The CDR3 extends over 13 amino acids. V lost 8 bases and J lost 4, with 13 bases in between. CDR3 sequence reads: CASPASIPDTQYF. CDR3 in DNA: TGTGCCAGCCCGGCATCAATACCAGATACGCAGTATTTT.

This clonotype was found many times. This chain joins TRBV7-8 and TRBJ2-7; possibly TRBD2 for D (6 bases). The V gene lost 5 bases and the J gene lost 5 bases, with 16 bases spanning the gap. Germline CDR1 and CDR2: SGHVS and FQNEAQ. The CDR3 is 14 residues long. The CDR3 here is CASSHPTGGNEQYV. The CDR3 DNA sequence: TGTGCCAGCAGCCATCCCACTGGAGGGAACGAGCAGTACGTC.

This clonotype came up many times. The chain is built from TRBV7-6 and TRBJ2-5; 7 nucleotides agree with TRBD1. V dropped 3 bases and J dropped 4; count of bases not matched to a gene: 8. CDR3 size: 15 residues. Germline V gene lookup returns CDR1 SGHVS and CDR2 FNYEAQ. CDR3 sequence: CASSFLTGELETQYF. The DNA for the CDR3 is TGTGCCAGCAGCTTCTTAACAGGGGAATTAGAGACCCAGTACTTC.

CDR3 DNA sequence: TGCAGCGTTGATTACGGGACACAGAACTATGGCTACACCTTC. This encodes CSVDYGTQNYGYTF. This chain uses TRBV29-1 with TRBJ1-2, with D tentatively TRBD1 (6 bases). V was clipped by 3 bases and J by 2 bases, with 13 bases between them. Per the germline V gene, CDR1 is SQVTM and CDR2 is ANQGSEA. The CDR3 runs 14 residues.

This clonotype was counted between two and nine times. The chain is built from TRBV7-9 and TRBJ2-1; D is ambiguous. Germline lookup yields CDR1 SEHNR and CDR2 FQNEAQ (reference sequence). Trimming cost V 8 bases and J 1 base, with 9 bases left between them. The CDR3 spans 13 residues. Here the CDR3 reads CASERPSYNEQFF. CDR3 nucleotides: TGTGCCAGCGAACGACCGTCCTACAATGAGCAGTTCTTC.

In this sample, this clonotype turned up a few times. The rearrangement links TRBV5-1 to TRBJ2-5; a weak D match, TRBD2 (5 bases). Trimming took off 3 bases at V and 4 bases at J, with 16 bases between the two ends. Germline V gene data show CDR1 as SGHRS and CDR2 as YFSETQ. This CDR3 region has 15 residues. As DNA, the CDR3 is TGCGCCAGCAGCTATAGCGTCGCAGCTGGAGAGACCCAGTACTTC. It translates to CASSYSVAAGETQYF.

This clonotype was detected a few times. This chain's CDR3 is CASSQDWTGRGGYTF. The CDR3 DNA reads as TGTGCCAGCAGCCAAGATTGGACAGGCCGAGGGGGCTACACCTTC. The gene calls are TRBV14 and TRBJ1-2, with TRBD1 matching 7 bases. Germline V lookup: CDR1 SGHDN, CDR2 FVKESK. J gave up 8 bases and V 0 bases, and 9 bases lay outside the gene matches. The CDR3 totals 15 residues.

This clonotype was detected a few times. The V and J genes are TRBV7-9 and TRBJ2-7; tentative D call: TRBD1 (6 bases). V was trimmed by 5 bases and J by 1 base, leaving 12 bases between them. The CDR3 contains 14 residues. Per the germline V gene, CDR1 is SEHNR and CDR2 is FQNEAQ (reference sequence). DNA for the CDR3: TGTGCCAGCAGCATCCGGGACAATTCCTACGAGCAGTACGTC. It is translated as CASSIRDNSYEQYV.

The V and J genes are TRBV28 and TRBJ1-2; 8 positions agree with TRBD1. Germline V gene data show CDR1 as MDHEN and CDR2 as SYDVKM. V was pared by 6 bases and J by 8 bases, with 17 bases of the junction left unmatched. This CDR3 contains 16 residues. DNA for the CDR3: TGTGCCAGCAGCTCAGGACAGGGAGTCGCCGTGAGGGGCTACACCTTC. As protein: CASSSGQGVAVRGYTF.

This clonotype has a count of ten or more. The chain recombines TRBV12-3 or TRBV12-4 with TRBJ2-5; 9 positions agree with TRBD2. This CDR3 spans 18 amino acids. V was pared by 3 bases and J by 1 base, with 12 bases of the junction left unmatched. CDR3 in amino acids: CASSFTAARLAVQETQYF. The CDR3 coding sequence is TGTGCCAGCAGTTTTACCGCTGCCAGACTAGCGGTCCAAGAGACCCAGTACTTC.

The rearrangement links TRBV6-2 or TRBV6-3 to TRBJ2-2; a possible D gene is TRBD1 (5 bases). Germline V gene data show CDR1 as MNHEY and CDR2 as SVGEGT. V lost 4 bases and J lost 3, with 15 bases in between. CDR3 length equals 16 residues. The chain's CDR3 is CASSSLGVEDTGELFF. As DNA, the CDR3 is TGTGCCAGCAGTTCGCTAGGGGTAGAGGACACCGGGGAGCTGTTTTTT.

The chain recombines TRBV7-3 with TRBJ2-1; weak D call: TRBD2 (6 bases). The length of the CDR3 is 14 residues. V lost 4 bases and J 8 bases, leaving 15 bases between the germline ends. Germline V gives CDR1 SGHTA, CDR2 FQGTGA. CDR3 coding DNA: TGTGCCAGCAGCTCCGGTTCGGAGGGGTATGAGCAGTTCTTC. The encoded protein is CASSSGSEGYEQFF.

V and J are TRBV12-3 or TRBV12-4 and TRBJ1-1, with 9 nucleotides matching TRBD1. V dropped 5 bases and J dropped 3; count of bases not matched to a gene: 7. CDR3 size: 15 residues. In nucleotides, the CDR3 is TGTGCCAGCAGTCTAAACAGGGGGCGGGACACTGAAGCTTTCTTT. Translation gives CASSLNRGRDTEAFF.

The chain uses TRBV6-1 and TRBJ2-1, with D possibly being TRBD1 (6 bases). With 5 bases removed from V and 1 base from J, the gap between germline ends came to 15 bases. The CDR3 totals 16 residues. Germline V gene lookup returns CDR1 MNHNS and CDR2 SASEGT. CDR3 sequence: CASSLNEGVSYNEQFF. The CDR3 DNA reads as TGTGCCAGCAGTCTCAACGAGGGGGTATCCTACAATGAGCAGTTCTTC.